Below, 21 T cell receptor beta chains from the same sample are listed, as sequenced in a study of blood T cell repertoires in COVID-19. Only in-frame clones appear in the TCRdb table, and some are missing; sequencing was by immunoSEQ multiplex PCR. The sample records 95,000 to 120,000 clones, more than 75% being singletons. What was sequenced was peripheral blood. The receptor set was obtained from a man aged 35-49 years with acute or convalescent COVID-19.

The chain carries TRBV6-5 and TRBJ2-7, with D possibly being TRBD1 (6 bases). Germline assignment: CDR1 MNHEY and CDR2 SVGAGI. The V end lost 6 bases, the J end lost 2 bases, and 8 bases lay between the germline ends. The CDR3 length is 12 residues. CDR3 residues: CASRQGPYEQYF. In DNA, the CDR3 is TGTGCCAGCAGACAGGGACCCTACGAGCAGTACTTC.

The genes are TRBV5-6 and TRBJ2-5, with 7 bases identical to TRBD2. Unmatched junction bases numbered 4, after V lost 0 bases and J lost 5 bases. The CDR3 contains 14 residues. Germline lookup yields CDR1 SGHDT and CDR2 YYEEEE. This CDR3 is CASSLGLARETQYF. The CDR3 coding sequence is TGTGCCAGCAGCTTGGGACTAGCTCGGGAGACCCAGTACTTC.

This chain uses TRBV4-1 with TRBJ2-5, with 7 bases aligning to TRBD2. Germline V gives CDR1 MGHRA, CDR2 YSYEKL. The CDR3 spans 13 residues. V lost 2 bases and J lost 5; bases outside the gene matches: 2. CDR3 in DNA: TGCGCCAGCAGCCAATGGCGGGGGGAGACCCAGTACTTC. Protein sequence: CASSQWRGETQYF.

This clone was observed a handful of times. The genes are TRBV9 and TRBJ1-5; 11 positions match TRBD1. V lost 5 bases, J lost 6 bases, and 4 bases stayed unmatched. The CDR3 consists of 14 residues. Germline lookup yields CDR1 SGDLS and CDR2 YYNGEE. The CDR3 coding sequence is TGTGCCAGCAGTCGGACAGGGGGCTTTCAGCCCCAGCATTTT. Its protein product is CASSRTGGFQPQHF.

V and J are TRBV6-2 or TRBV6-3 and TRBJ1-2; TRBD1 matches 7 bases. The trim removed 6 bases at V and 5 bases at J, leaving 9 bases unmatched. Germline assignment: CDR1 MNHEY and CDR2 SVGEGT. This CDR3 spans 14 amino acids. The DNA for the CDR3 is TGTGCCAGCAGCCAGACAGGGCCCGCATATGGCTACACCTTC. It specifies CASSQTGPAYGYTF.

The chain uses TRBV13 and TRBJ2-7; tentative D call: TRBD2 (5 bases). CDR3 size: 14 residues. The germline CDR1 and CDR2 sequences are PRHDT and FYEKMQ (reference sequence). V was trimmed by 4 bases and J by 1 base, leaving 11 bases between them. CDR3 sequence reads: CASSSPPGSYEQYF. CDR3 bases: TGTGCCAGCAGCTCCCCCCCGGGGTCCTACGAGCAGTACTTC.

This chain links TRBV7-2 with TRBJ2-2; D possibly corresponds to TRBD2 (6 bases). CDR1 is SGHTA and CDR2 is FQGNSA in the germline V gene. V lost 0 bases and J lost 2, with 7 bases in between. The CDR3 has 15 amino acids. The CDR3, as DNA: TGTGCCAGCAGCTTAGCGGGACTCAACACCGGGGAGCTGTTTTTT. As protein: CASSLAGLNTGELFF.

The chain couples TRBV3-1 (or the pseudogene TRBV3-2) to TRBJ2-3; 8 bases match TRBD2. CDR3 size: 14 residues. Looked up from germline, CDR1 is LGHDT and CDR2 is YNNKEL (reference sequence). V lost 8 bases, J lost 4 bases, and 8 bases stayed unmatched. This CDR3 is CASAGGGRSDTQYF. CDR3 coding DNA: TGTGCCAGCGCCGGGGGGGGCAGGTCAGATACGCAGTATTTT.

The rearrangement joins TRBV2 to TRBJ2-3, with TRBD2 matching over 7 bases. Germline-derived CDR1 and CDR2 are SNHLY and FYNNEI. The CDR3 length is 15 residues. The trim removed 7 bases at V and 0 bases at J, leaving 7 bases unmatched. CDR3 in amino acids: CASTPGGLSTDTQYF. The CDR3 DNA sequence: TGTGCCAGCACCCCGGGAGGACTTAGCACAGATACGCAGTATTTT.

The rearrangement uses TRBV18 and TRBJ2-7; 12 bases match TRBD2. Germline assignment: CDR1 KGHSH and CDR2 LQKENI. There are 17 residues in the CDR3. Trimming at V came to 5 bases and at J to 3 bases, leaving 11 bases not matched to a gene. This chain's CDR3 is CASSSQPTSGGGYEQYF. The CDR3 DNA reads as TGTGCCAGCTCATCACAACCGACTAGCGGGGGAGGCTACGAGCAGTACTTC.

The chain links TRBV4-2 to TRBJ2-5; D is perhaps TRBD2 (7 bases). The germline CDR1 and CDR2 sequences are LGHNA and YNFKEQ. Trimming shortened V by 5 bases and J by 5 bases, and 18 bases separated the two germline ends. The CDR3 has 15 amino acids. The CDR3 sequence is CASSWGGGGLETQYF. CDR3 sequence (DNA): TGTGCCAGCAGCTGGGGAGGGGGGGGCCTGGAGACCCAGTACTTC.

This clone was seen a handful of times. This chain connects TRBV19 to TRBJ1-5; tentative D call: TRBD1 (5 bases). Per the germline V gene, CDR1 is LNHDA and CDR2 is SQIVND (reference sequence). There are 13 residues in the CDR3. Deletions cut 5 bases from V and 7 bases from J, with 12 bases between. The CDR3 here is CASSSPGSQPQHF. The CDR3 DNA reads TGTGCCAGTAGTTCCCCAGGGTCCCAGCCCCAGCATTTT.

The chain has TRBV19 and TRBJ2-1, with D perhaps matching TRBD1 (5 bases). Germline loops: CDR1 LNHDA, CDR2 SQIVND (reference sequence). Trimming cost V 0 bases and J 7 bases, with 10 bases left between them. The CDR3 loop spans 14 amino acids. The CDR3 spells CASSIDRGLNEQFF. CDR3 nucleotide sequence: TGTGCCAGTAGTATAGATAGGGGTCTGAATGAGCAGTTCTTC.

This sequence joins TRBV20-1 and TRBJ2-3; 11 bases are shared with TRBD2. CDR1 and CDR2 (germline): DFQATT, SNEGSKA (reference sequence). The junction had 8 bases not matched to a gene; V was cut back by 3 bases and J by 0 bases. The CDR3 spans 17 residues. Here the CDR3 DNA reads TGCAGTGCTAGTAGACTAGCGGGGACGGGGAGCACAGATACGCAGTATTTT. As protein: CSASRLAGTGSTDTQYF.

The chain recombines TRBV18 with TRBJ2-7; maybe TRBD2 (5 bases). This CDR3 contains 13 residues. Germline V gene lookup returns CDR1 KGHSH and CDR2 LQKENI. Trimming took 5 bases from V and 0 from J, leaving 8 bases between them. CDR3 nucleotide sequence: TGTGCCAGCTCAGAAGGGAGCTCCTACGAGCAGTACTTC. This gives the protein CASSEGSSYEQYF.

This clone was counted between two and nine times. The V and J genes are TRBV27 and TRBJ2-5; the D gene is possibly TRBD2 (5 bases). Germline CDR1 and CDR2: MNHEY and SMNVEV (reference sequence). V shed 5 bases and J shed 5 bases, with 18 bases lying between them. The CDR3 is 15 amino acids. The CDR3 region is CASSPHHRTGETQYF. CDR3 bases: TGTGCCAGCAGTCCCCACCACCGGACGGGGGAGACCCAGTACTTC.

The J gene is TRBJ1-1, the V gene TRBV10-3; unclear D gene. V lost 0 bases, J lost 0 bases, and 5 bases lay in between. The CDR3 totals 14 residues. Looked up from germline, CDR1 is ENHRY and CDR2 is SYGVKD. The CDR3 loop is CAISESRMNTEAFF. CDR3 sequence (DNA): TGTGCCATCAGTGAGTCGCGAATGAACACTGAAGCTTTCTTT.

There are a few counts of this clone. The J gene is TRBJ2-1, the V gene TRBV6-1; 10 nucleotides agree with TRBD1. The germline CDR1 and CDR2 sequences are MNHNS and SASEGT. The V and J ends lost 3 bases and 3 bases, in that order; junction bases with no gene match: 2. CDR3 length: 15 amino acids. CDR3 nucleotide sequence: TGTGCCAGCAGTGACCGGGACAGGGGCTACAATGAGCAGTTCTTC. It translates to CASSDRDRGYNEQFF.

V gene TRBV6-2 or TRBV6-3 combines with J gene TRBJ2-5; no definite D call. The V end was cut by 2 bases, the J end by 3 bases, with 13 bases between. Germline lookup yields CDR1 MNHEY and CDR2 SVGEGT. The CDR3 covers 15 residues. The CDR3 DNA is TGTGCCAGCAGTTACCGATTAGCTCCCGAAGAGACCCAGTACTTC. Its protein product is CASSYRLAPEETQYF.

This chain connects TRBV6-5 to TRBJ1-6; the match to TRBD1 covers 9 bases. V dropped 6 bases and J dropped 10; count of bases not matched to a gene: 10. The CDR3 has 15 residues. Germline V gene lookup returns CDR1 MNHEY and CDR2 SVGAGI. The CDR3 protein is CASSLGQGYRSPLHF. In DNA, the CDR3 is TGTGCCAGCAGCCTGGGACAGGGATATCGGTCACCCCTCCACTTT.

This clone appeared a few times. The rearrangement links TRBV12-3 or TRBV12-4 to TRBJ2-2, with 7 bases fitting TRBD1. V lost 5 bases and J lost 5; bases outside the gene matches: 2. The CDR3 is made up of 13 amino acids. DNA for the CDR3: TGTGCCAGCAGTCCAGGGGGAACCGGGGAGCTGTTTTTT. This translates into CASSPGGTGELFF.